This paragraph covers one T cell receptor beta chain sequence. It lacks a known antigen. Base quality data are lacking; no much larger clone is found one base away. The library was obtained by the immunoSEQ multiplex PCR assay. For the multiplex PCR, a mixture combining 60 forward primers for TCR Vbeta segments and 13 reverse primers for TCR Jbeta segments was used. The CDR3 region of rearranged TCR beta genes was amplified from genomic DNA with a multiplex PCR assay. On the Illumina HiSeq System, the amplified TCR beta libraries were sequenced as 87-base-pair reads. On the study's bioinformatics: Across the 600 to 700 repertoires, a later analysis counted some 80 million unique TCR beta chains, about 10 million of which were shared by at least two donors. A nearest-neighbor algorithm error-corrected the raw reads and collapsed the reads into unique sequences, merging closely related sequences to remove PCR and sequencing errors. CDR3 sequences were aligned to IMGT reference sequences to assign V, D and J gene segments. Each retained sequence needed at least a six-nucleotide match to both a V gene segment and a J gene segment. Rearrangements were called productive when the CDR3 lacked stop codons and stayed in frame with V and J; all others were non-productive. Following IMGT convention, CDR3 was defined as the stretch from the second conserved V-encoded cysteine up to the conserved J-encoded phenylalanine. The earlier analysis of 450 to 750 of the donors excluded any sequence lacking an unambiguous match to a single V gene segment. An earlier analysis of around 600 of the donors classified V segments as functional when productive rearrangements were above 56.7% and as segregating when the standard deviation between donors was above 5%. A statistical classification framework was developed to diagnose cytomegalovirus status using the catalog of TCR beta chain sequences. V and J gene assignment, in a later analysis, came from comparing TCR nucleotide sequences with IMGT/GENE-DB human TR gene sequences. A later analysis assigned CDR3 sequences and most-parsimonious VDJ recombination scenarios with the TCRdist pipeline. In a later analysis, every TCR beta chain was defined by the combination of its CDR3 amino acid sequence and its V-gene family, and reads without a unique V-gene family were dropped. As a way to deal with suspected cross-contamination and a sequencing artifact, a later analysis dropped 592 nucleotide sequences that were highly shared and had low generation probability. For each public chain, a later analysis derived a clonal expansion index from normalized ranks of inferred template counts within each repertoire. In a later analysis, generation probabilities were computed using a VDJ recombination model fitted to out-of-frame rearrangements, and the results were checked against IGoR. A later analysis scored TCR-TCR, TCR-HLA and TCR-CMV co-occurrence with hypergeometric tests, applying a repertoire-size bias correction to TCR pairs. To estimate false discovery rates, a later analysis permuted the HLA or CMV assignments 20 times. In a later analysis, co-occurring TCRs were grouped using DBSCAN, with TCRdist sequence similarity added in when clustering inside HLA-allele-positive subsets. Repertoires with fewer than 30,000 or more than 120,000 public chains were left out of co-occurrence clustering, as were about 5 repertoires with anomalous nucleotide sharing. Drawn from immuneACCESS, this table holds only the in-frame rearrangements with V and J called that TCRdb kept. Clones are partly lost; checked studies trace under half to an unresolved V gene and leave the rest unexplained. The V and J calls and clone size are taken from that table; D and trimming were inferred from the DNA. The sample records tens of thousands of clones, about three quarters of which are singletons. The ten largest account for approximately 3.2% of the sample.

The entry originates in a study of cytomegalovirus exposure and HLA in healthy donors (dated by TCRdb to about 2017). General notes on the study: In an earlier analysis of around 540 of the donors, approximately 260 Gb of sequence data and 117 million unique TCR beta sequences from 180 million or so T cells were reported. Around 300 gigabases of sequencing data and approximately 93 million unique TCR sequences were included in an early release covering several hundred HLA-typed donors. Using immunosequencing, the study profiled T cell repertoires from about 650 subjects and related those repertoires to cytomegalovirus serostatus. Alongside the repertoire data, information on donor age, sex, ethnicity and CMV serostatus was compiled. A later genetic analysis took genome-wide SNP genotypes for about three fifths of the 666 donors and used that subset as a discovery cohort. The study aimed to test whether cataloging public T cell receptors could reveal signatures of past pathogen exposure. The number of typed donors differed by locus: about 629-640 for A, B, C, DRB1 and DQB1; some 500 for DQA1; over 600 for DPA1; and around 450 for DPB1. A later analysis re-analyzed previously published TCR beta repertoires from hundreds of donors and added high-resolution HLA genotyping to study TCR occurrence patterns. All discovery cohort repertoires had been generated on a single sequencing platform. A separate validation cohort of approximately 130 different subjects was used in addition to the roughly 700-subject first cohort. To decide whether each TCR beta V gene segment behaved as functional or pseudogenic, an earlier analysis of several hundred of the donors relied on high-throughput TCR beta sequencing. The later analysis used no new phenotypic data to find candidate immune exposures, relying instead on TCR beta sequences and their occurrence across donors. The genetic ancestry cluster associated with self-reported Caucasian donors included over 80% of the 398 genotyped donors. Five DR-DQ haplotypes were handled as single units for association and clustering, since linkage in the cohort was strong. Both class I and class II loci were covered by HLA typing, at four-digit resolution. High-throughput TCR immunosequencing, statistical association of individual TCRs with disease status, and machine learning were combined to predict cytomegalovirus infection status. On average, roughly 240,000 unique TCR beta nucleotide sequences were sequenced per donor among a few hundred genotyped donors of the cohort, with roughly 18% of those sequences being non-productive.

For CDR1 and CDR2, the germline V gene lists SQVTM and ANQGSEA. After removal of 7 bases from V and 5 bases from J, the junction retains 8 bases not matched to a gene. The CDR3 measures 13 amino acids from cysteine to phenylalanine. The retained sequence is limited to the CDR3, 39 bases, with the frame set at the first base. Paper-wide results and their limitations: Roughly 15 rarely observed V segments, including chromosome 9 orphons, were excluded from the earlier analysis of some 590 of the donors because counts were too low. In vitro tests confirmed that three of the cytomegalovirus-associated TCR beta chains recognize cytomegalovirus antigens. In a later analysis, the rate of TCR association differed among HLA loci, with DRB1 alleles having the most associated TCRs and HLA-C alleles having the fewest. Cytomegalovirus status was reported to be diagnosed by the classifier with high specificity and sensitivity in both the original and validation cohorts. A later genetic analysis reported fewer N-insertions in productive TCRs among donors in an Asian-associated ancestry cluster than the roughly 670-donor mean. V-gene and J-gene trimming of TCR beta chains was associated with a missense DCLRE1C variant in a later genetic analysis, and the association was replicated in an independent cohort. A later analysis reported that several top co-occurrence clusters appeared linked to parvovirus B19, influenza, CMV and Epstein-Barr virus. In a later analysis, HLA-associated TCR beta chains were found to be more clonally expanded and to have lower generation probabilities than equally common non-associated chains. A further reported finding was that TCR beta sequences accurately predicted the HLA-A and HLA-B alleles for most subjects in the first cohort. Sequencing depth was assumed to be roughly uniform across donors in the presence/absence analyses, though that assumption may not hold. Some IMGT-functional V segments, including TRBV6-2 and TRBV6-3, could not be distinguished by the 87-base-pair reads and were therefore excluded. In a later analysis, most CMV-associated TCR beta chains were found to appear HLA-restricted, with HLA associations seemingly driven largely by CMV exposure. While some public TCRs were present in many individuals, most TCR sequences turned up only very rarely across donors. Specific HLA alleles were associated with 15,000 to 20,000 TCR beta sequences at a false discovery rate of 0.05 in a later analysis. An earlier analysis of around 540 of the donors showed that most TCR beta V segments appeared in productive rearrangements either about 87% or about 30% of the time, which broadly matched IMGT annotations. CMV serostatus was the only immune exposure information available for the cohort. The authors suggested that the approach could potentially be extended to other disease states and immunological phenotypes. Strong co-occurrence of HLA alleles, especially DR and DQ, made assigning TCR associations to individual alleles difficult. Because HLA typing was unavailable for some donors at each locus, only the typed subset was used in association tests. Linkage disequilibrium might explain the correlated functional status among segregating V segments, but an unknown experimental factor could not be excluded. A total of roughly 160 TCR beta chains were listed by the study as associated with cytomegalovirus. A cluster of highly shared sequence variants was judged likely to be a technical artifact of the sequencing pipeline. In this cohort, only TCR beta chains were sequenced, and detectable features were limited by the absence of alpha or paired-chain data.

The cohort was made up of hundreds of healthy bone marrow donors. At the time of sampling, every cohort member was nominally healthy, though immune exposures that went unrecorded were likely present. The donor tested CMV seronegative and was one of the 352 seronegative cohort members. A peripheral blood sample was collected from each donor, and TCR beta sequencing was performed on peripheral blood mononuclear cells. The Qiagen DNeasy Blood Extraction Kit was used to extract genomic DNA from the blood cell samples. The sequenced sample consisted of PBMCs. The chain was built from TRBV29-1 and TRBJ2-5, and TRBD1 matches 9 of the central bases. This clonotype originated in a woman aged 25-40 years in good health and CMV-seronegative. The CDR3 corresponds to CSANRGHWETQYF. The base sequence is TGCAGCGCCAACAGGGGGCATTGGGAGACCCAGTACTTC.